This T cell receptor (beta chain) was documented in a study of blood T cells in healthy people across ages. Germline V gives CDR1 LGHNA, CDR2 YSLEER. Trimming took 0 bases from V and 3 from J; bases not matched to a gene: 8. CDR3 length: 17 residues. This clonotype was found once. Combining a sample-barcoded 5' primer with a J-beta primer mix, a second PCR ran for roughly 7 to 11 cycles. TCRdb passed the 5' RACE reads through MiXCR, listing each CDR3 protein once. This table holds about 680,000 distinct CDR3 sequences, more than 40% found once. The sequenced sample was blood. This TCR came from a woman aged 60-70 years in good health. This chain connects TRBV4-3 to TRBJ2-1; 7 nucleotides agree with TRBD2. The CDR3 region has the DNA TGCGCCAGCAGCCAAGATTGGGAGGGAGCAGTCTACAATGAGCAGTTCTTC. It yields the protein CASSQDWEGAVYNEQFF.